The present TCR beta chain was sequenced within a study of T cells expressing NK-cell markers. At the level of the study: Obtained from sorted CD3+CD56+NKG2C+, CD3+CD56+NKG2C- and CD3+CD56-NKG2C+ T cells were the TCR beta repertoires. Study-level findings and limits: CD8+ T cells in over five donors included dominant NKG2C+ clonotypes at roughly 1.0-8%.

Note on this clonotype: Its antigen is unidentified.

In germline, CDR1 is LGHDT, CDR2 YNNKEL (reference sequence). The length of the CDR3 is 14 residues. TCRdb reanalyzed the 5' RACE reads and collapses them to one entry per CDR3 protein, without DNA. The listing records approximately 6,000 distinct CDR3 sequences. The origin of this receptor is a man between 18 and 35 years old in good health. This chain connects TRBV3-1 to TRBJ1-6; TCRdb designates TRBD1, a call that cannot be tested without DNA. The sequencing input was blood T cells: a sorted CD56 or NKG2C T cell subset, CD4+ or CD8+ T cells, or bulk PBMC T cells (not recorded which). The chain's CDR3 is CASSRDGANSPLHF.